This T cell receptor (beta chain) was captured in a study of identical twins. The study's findings and limits: An excess of low generation probability was shown by twin-shared out-of-frame alpha sequences.

Template switching (which added a universal primer site) was used, and cDNA carried unique molecular identifiers. Via MiXCR, TCRdb re-called the 5' RACE reads, giving one row per CDR3 protein. The table records roughly 720,000 distinct CDR3 sequences, roughly 20% of them present only once. The length of the CDR3 is 14 residues. Trimming left V 9 bases short and J 4 bases short, with 16 bases between. CDR1 SGHDT and CDR2 YYEEEE come from the germline V gene. Notes on this clonotype: Antigen: not known.

This same sample was also taken into another study, of T cells expressing NK-cell markers.

The chain recombines TRBV5-6 with TRBJ2-2; D is perhaps TRBD1 (6 bases). Sequencing was carried out using PBMCs. This receptor was taken from a woman aged 18-29 years in good health. The CDR3 region has the DNA TGTGCCATGAGCCGCGGACAGATCACCGGGGAGCTGTTTTTT. It codes for CAMSRGQITGELFF. The full variable domain, completed using reference TRBV5-6 and TRBJ2-2, is DAGVTQSPTHLIKTRGQQVTLRCSPKSGHDTVSWYQQALGQGPQFIFQYYEEEERQRGNFPDRFSGHQFPNYSSELNVNALLLGDSALYLCAMSRGQITGELFFGEGSRLTVL.